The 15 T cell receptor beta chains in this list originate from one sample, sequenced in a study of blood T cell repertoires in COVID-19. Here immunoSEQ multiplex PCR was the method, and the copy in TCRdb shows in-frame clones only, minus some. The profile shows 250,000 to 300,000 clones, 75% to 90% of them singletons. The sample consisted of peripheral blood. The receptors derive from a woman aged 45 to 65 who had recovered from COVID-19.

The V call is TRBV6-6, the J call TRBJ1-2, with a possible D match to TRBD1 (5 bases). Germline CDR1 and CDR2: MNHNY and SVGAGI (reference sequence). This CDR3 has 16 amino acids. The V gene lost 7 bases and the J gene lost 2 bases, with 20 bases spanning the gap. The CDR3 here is CASTPERGTLNYGYTF. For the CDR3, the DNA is TGTGCCAGCACTCCGGAAAGGGGTACGCTGAACTATGGCTACACCTTC.

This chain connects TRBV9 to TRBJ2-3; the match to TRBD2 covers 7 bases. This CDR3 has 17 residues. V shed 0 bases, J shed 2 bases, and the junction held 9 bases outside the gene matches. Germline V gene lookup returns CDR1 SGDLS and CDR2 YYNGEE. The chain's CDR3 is CASSVASGTTYTDTQYF. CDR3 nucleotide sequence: TGTGCCAGCAGCGTAGCTTCCGGGACTACTTACACAGATACGCAGTATTTT.

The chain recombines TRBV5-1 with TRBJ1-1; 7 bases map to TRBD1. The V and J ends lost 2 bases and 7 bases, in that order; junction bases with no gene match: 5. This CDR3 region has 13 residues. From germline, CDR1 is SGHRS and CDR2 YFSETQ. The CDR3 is CASSFLRQGEAFF. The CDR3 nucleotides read TGCGCCAGCAGCTTTCTCCGACAGGGTGAAGCTTTCTTT.

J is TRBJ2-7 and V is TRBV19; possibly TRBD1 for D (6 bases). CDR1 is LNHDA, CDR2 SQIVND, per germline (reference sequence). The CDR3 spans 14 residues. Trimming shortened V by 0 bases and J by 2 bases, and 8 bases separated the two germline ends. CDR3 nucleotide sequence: TGTGCCAGTAGTATAGAAGGGGGTCCCTACGAGCAGTACTTC. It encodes CASSIEGGPYEQYF.

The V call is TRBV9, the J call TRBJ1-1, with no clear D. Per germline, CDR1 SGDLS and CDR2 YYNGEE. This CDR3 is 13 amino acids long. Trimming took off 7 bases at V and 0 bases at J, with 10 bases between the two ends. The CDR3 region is CASQAGVNTEAFF. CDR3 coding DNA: TGTGCCAGCCAAGCCGGGGTGAACACTGAAGCTTTCTTT.

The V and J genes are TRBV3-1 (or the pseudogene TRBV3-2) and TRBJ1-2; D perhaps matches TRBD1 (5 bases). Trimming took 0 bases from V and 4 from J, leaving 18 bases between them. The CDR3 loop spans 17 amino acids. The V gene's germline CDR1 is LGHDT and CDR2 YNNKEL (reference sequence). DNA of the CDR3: TGTGCCAGCAGCCAAGATGTTCCAAGACAGCCAACCTATGGCTACACCTTC. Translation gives CASSQDVPRQPTYGYTF.

Written as DNA, the CDR3 is TGTGCCAGCAGACTAGCGGGAGCTAGCACAGATACGCAGTATTTT. It yields the protein CASRLAGASTDTQYF. The chain recombines TRBV7-2 with TRBJ2-3, with TRBD2 identical over 11 bases. The CDR3 loop spans 15 amino acids. Trimming took 6 bases from V and 0 from J; bases not matched to a gene: 2. Germline V lookup: CDR1 SGHTA, CDR2 FQGNSA. Full variable domain (rest looked up from reference TRBV7-2 and TRBJ2-3): GAGVSQSPSNKVTEKGKDVELRCDPISGHTALYWYRQSLGQGLEFLIYFQGNSAPDKSGLPSDRFSAERTGGSVSTLTIQRTQQEDSAVYLCASRLAGASTDTQYFGPGTRLTVL.

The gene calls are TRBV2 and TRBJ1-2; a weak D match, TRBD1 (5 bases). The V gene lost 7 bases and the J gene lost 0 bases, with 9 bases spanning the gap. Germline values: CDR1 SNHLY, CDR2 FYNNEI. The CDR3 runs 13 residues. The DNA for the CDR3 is TGTGCCAGCACCAGGGTTTCTAACTATGGCTACACCTTC. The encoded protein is CASTRVSNYGYTF.

CDR3 residues: CASSLGTVGNTIYF. The CDR3 DNA follows: TGTGCCAGCAGCCTCGGGACAGTTGGAAACACCATATATTTT. The V gene is TRBV14, the J gene TRBJ1-3; 7 positions agree with TRBD1. J lost 3 bases, V lost 4 bases, and 3 bases had no gene match. The CDR3 length is 14 residues. Germline assignment: CDR1 SGHDN and CDR2 FVKESK.

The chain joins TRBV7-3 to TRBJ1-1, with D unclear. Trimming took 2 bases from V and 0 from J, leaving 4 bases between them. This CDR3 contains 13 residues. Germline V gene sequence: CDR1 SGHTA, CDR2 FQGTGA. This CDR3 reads CASSLEVNTEAFF. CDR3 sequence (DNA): TGTGCCAGCAGCTTAGAGGTGAACACTGAAGCTTTCTTT.

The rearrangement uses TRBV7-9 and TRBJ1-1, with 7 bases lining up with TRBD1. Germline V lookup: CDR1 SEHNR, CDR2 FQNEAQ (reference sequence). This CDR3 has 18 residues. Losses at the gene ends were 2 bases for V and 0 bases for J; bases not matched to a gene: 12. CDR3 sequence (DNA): TGTGCCAGCAGCTTACTAAGACCGGGACAGTTCATGAACACTGAAGCTTTCTTT. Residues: CASSLLRPGQFMNTEAFF.

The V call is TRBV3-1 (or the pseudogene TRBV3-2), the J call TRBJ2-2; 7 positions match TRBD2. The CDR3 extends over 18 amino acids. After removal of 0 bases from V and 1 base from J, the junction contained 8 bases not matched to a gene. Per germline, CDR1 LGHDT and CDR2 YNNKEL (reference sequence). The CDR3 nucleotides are TGTGCCAGCAGCCAAGACCGGGGGGAGTCAAAGAACACCGGGGAGCTGTTTTTT. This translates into CASSQDRGESKNTGELFF.

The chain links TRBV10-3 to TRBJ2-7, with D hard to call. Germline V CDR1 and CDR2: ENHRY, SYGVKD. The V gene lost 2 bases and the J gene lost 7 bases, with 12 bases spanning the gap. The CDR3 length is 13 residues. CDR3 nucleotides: TGTGCCATCAGTGAGACCGAGGCGAGAGAGCAGTACTTC. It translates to CAISETEAREQYF.

The CDR3 sequence: CASSEFQEAFF. The DNA of the CDR3 is TGCGCCAGCAGTGAGTTTCAGGAAGCTTTCTTT. The genes are TRBV10-2 and TRBJ1-1; no clear D. With 1 base removed from V and 8 bases from J, the gap between germline ends came to 5 bases. CDR1 WSHSY and CDR2 SAAADI come from the germline V gene. There are 11 residues in the CDR3.

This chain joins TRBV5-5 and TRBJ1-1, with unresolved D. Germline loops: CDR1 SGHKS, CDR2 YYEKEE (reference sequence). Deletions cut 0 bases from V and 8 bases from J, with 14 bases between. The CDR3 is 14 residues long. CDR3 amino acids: CASSLGRVPGEAFF. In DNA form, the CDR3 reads TGTGCCAGCAGCTTGGGGCGGGTCCCCGGGGAAGCTTTCTTT.